This TCR beta chain was sequenced during a study of cytomegalovirus exposure and HLA in healthy donors. Study details: It was reported in a later analysis that the same platform had been used for the 120 validation repertoires as for the roughly 670 first-cohort repertoires.

Points from the study as a whole: Cytomegalovirus association was assigned to approximately 160 TCR beta chains. There were some public TCRs occurring in many donors, but most TCR sequences were rare. The tendency of first-cohort TCR clusters to co-occur in the 120 or so validation repertoires emerged from a later analysis.

Libraries were prepared by immunoSEQ multiplex PCR; TCRdb keeps only in-frame clonotypes and omits some of them. The sample lists roughly 300,000 clones, approximately 88% seen once, with over 0.7% in the top ten. Worth noting for this clone: Its antigen remains unidentified.

V lost 2 bases and J lost 3; bases outside the gene matches: 4. Germline values: CDR1 SGDLS, CDR2 YYNGEE. This CDR3 has 15 residues. This rearrangement joins TRBV9 to TRBJ2-7; 11 bases map to TRBD2. The sequencing sample was made of PBMCs. The receptor was isolated from a woman aged 18-29 years in good health and CMV-seronegative. CDR3: CASSVTSGTIYEQYF. The CDR3 nucleotides read TGTGCCAGCAGCGTGACTAGCGGGACCATCTACGAGCAGTACTTC.